Following are 26 T cell receptor beta chains from one sample sequenced in a study of control samples from healthy donors and cancer patients. Only in-frame clones appear in the TCRdb table, and some are missing; sequencing was by immunoSEQ multiplex PCR. The sample yields roughly 100,000 clones, roughly nine tenths seen once. Sequencing was done on a sample of blood. These receptors were taken from a woman between 50 and 59 years old in good health.

The V gene is TRBV11-2, the J gene TRBJ1-1; tentative D call: TRBD1 (5 bases). This CDR3 comprises 17 residues. Germline V gene lookup returns CDR1 SGHAT and CDR2 FQNNGV. Trimming took 1 base from V and 0 from J, leaving 15 bases between them. The CDR3 DNA sequence: TGTGCCAGCAGCTTAGTGGCAGGGTTAGGGGTGAACACTGAAGCTTTCTTT. Its protein is CASSLVAGLGVNTEAFF.

This clone was found once. In DNA, the CDR3 is TGCGCCAGCAGCCAAGACTACGGACGCGGGACCCAGTACTTC. Amino acid sequence: CASSQDYGRGTQYF. The V call is TRBV4-3, the J call TRBJ2-5; D uncertain. Looked up from germline, CDR1 is LGHNA and CDR2 is YSLEER. Trimming shortened V by 0 bases and J by 7 bases, and 12 bases separated the two germline ends. There are 14 residues in the CDR3.

This clone showed up just a few times. V and J are TRBV29-1 and TRBJ1-5; D is unresolved. The CDR3 covers 12 residues. CDR1 and CDR2 (germline): SQVTM, ANQGSEA. With 2 bases removed from V and 4 bases from J, the gap between germline ends came to 6 bases. The CDR3 loop is CSVESANQPQHF. The CDR3 region has the DNA TGCAGCGTTGAATCCGCAAATCAGCCCCAGCATTTT.

The CDR3 region is CASVPEREREAFF. DNA of the CDR3: TGTGCTAGTGTACCGGAGAGGGAACGTGAAGCTTTCTTT. This sequence joins TRBV12-5 and TRBJ1-1; D not certain. V lost 7 bases, J lost 7 bases, and 16 bases lay in between. The CDR3 runs 13 residues. Germline V gene data show CDR1 as LGHNT and CDR2 as FRNRAP.

The chain carries TRBV19 and TRBJ2-1; 13 positions match TRBD2. The germline V gene encodes CDR1 LNHDA and CDR2 SQIVND (reference sequence). The CDR3 contains 16 residues. With V trimmed by 3 bases and J by 7 bases, 6 bases remained unmatched. The CDR3 DNA sequence: TGTGCCAGTAGTATTAGGACTAGCGGGAGTAGGAATGAGCAGTTCTTC. Its translation is CASSIRTSGSRNEQFF.

The V gene is TRBV20-1, the J gene TRBJ2-1, with D possibly TRBD2 on 5 matching bases. CDR1 is DFQATT and CDR2 is SNEGSKA in the germline V gene (reference sequence). This CDR3 contains 14 residues. V dropped 3 bases and J dropped 4 bases, with 13 bases sitting between them. CDR3 sequence: CSASSPRGYNEQFF. The CDR3, as DNA: TGCAGTGCTAGTTCCCCCCGCGGGTACAATGAGCAGTTCTTC.

CDR3 in DNA: TGCGCCAGCAGCCAAGAGGGGAGACAGTCAGATATAGATACGCAGTATTTT. Translation: CASSQEGRQSDIDTQYF. The chain is built from TRBV4-3 and TRBJ2-3; D tentatively fits TRBD1 or TRBD2 (5 bases each). Germline V gene lookup returns CDR1 LGHNA and CDR2 YSLEER. The CDR3 sequence is 17 residues long. V was shortened by 0 bases and J by 5 bases, with 18 bases between the two germline ends.

This chain uses TRBV28 with TRBJ2-5; 7 bases are a match to TRBD1. Trimming at V came to 5 bases and at J to 4 bases, leaving 13 bases not matched to a gene. The CDR3 contains 16 residues. Germline assignment: CDR1 MDHEN and CDR2 SYDVKM. CDR3 nucleotides: TGTGCCAGCAGTATCACCGGGACAGCGGTTGCAGAGACCCAGTACTTC. Amino acids: CASSITGTAVAETQYF.

This clone was seen once. V usage is TRBV6-6 and J usage is TRBJ1-1; TRBD1 matches 7 bases. CDR3 length: 15 residues. The germline V gene has CDR1 MNHNY and CDR2 SVGAGI (reference sequence). With V trimmed by 2 bases and J by 0 bases, 3 bases remained unmatched. The CDR3: CASSYPTGLNTEAFF. CDR3 sequence (DNA): TGTGCCAGCAGTTACCCGACAGGGTTGAACACTGAAGCTTTCTTT.

The DNA of the CDR3 is TGTGCCAGCAGTTTTTCGGGGACAGGGGCAGATACGCAGTATTTT. Protein sequence: CASSFSGTGADTQYF. The chain links TRBV28 to TRBJ2-3; TRBD1 matches 10 bases. V shed 3 bases and J 4 bases; nucleotides not matched to a gene: 4. CDR1 MDHEN and CDR2 SYDVKM come from the germline V gene. The CDR3 has 15 residues.

This clone has a handful of counts. The chain joins TRBV19 to TRBJ1-4; a possible D gene is TRBD1 (6 bases). Germline assignment: CDR1 LNHDA and CDR2 SQIVND (reference sequence). The CDR3 spans 14 residues. Trimming removed 5 bases from V and 5 bases from J, with 12 bases in between. The CDR3 protein is CASSAAGANEKLFF. The DNA of the CDR3 is TGTGCCAGTAGTGCAGCGGGGGCAAATGAAAAACTGTTTTTT.

The genes are TRBV28 and TRBJ2-5; TRBD1 agrees at 9 bases. The CDR3 has 13 amino acids. Germline values: CDR1 MDHEN, CDR2 SYDVKM. Unmatched junction bases numbered 2, after V lost 6 bases and J lost 3 bases. CDR3 sequence reads: CASRWDREETQYF. The CDR3 nucleotides read TGTGCCAGCAGGTGGGACAGGGAAGAGACCCAGTACTTC.

The chain links TRBV6-6 to TRBJ1-1, with unresolved D. Germline V gives CDR1 MNHNY, CDR2 SVGAGI (reference sequence). Trimming shortened V by 2 bases and J by 3 bases, and 7 bases separated the two germline ends. This CDR3 is 13 amino acids long. The CDR3 sequence: CASSYRADTEAFF. The CDR3 coding sequence is TGTGCCAGCAGTTACCGGGCAGACACTGAAGCTTTCTTT.

In its sample, this clone was seen once. The rearrangement joins TRBV4-2 to TRBJ1-6; D not certain. The germline gives CDR1 LGHNA, CDR2 YNFKEQ. The CDR3 has 19 amino acids. The V and J ends lost 0 bases and 0 bases respectively, with 15 bases between them. CDR3 loop: CASSQDWRRADSYNSPLHF. CDR3 coding DNA: TGTGCCAGCAGCCAAGATTGGCGTAGGGCGGACTCCTATAATTCACCCCTCCACTTT.

The count of this clone is one. J is TRBJ1-5 and V is TRBV10-3, with 8 bases lining up with TRBD1. Losses at the gene ends were 3 bases for V and 3 bases for J; bases not matched to a gene: 4. Germline V lookup: CDR1 ENHRY, CDR2 SYGVKD. The CDR3 spans 15 residues. The chain's CDR3 is CAISDLTGANQPQHF. The CDR3 region has the DNA TGTGCCATCAGTGATTTGACAGGGGCCAATCAGCCCCAGCATTTT.

The sample holds a few counts of this clone. The genes are TRBV7-9 and TRBJ2-7; 10 nucleotides agree with TRBD2. The CDR3 consists of 14 residues. The V gene end was trimmed by 5 bases and the J gene end by 3 bases; junction bases not matched to a gene: 4. Germline V CDR1 and CDR2: SEHNR, FQNEAQ (reference sequence). Here the CDR3 reads CASSPSGSGYEQYF. Written as DNA, the CDR3 is TGTGCCAGCAGCCCTAGCGGGAGTGGCTACGAGCAGTACTTC.

The genes are TRBV6-5 and TRBJ1-1, with 9 bases matching TRBD1. This CDR3 has 15 amino acids. Germline CDR1 is MNHEY and CDR2 is SVGAGI. V gave up 6 bases and J gave up 2 bases; unmatched junction bases: 7. DNA for the CDR3: TGTGCCAGCAGCCTGTACAGGGGGCTAAACACTGAAGCTTTCTTT. Protein: CASSLYRGLNTEAFF.

CDR3 region: CAIRQVGDTEAFF. CDR3 nucleotides: TGTGCCATCAGGCAGGTGGGGGACACTGAAGCTTTCTTT. The genes are TRBV10-3 and TRBJ1-1; possible D gene TRBD1, 5 bases. V lost 6 bases to trimming and J lost 3 bases, with 11 bases between them. CDR3 length: 13 amino acids. Germline CDR1 ENHRY, CDR2 SYGVKD.

Written as DNA, the CDR3 is TGTGCCAGCAGCCGTCTTCTAGACTACGAGCAGTACTTC. Translation gives CASSRLLDYEQYF. V gene TRBV6-5 combines with J gene TRBJ2-7; D gene ambiguous. V lost 6 bases and J 3 bases, leaving 12 bases between the germline ends. From germline, CDR1 is MNHEY and CDR2 SVGAGI. This CDR3 comprises 13 residues.

This clone was observed a handful of times. J is TRBJ2-1 and V is TRBV7-9, with a tentative D call TRBD2 (6 bases). CDR3 size: 12 residues. Trimming pared 3 bases from V and 12 bases from J, leaving 12 bases between. Per the germline V gene, CDR1 is SEHNR and CDR2 is FQNEAQ (reference sequence). The CDR3 reads CASSLAGTVQFF. The CDR3 bases are TGTGCCAGCAGCTTGGCGGGGACCGTGCAGTTCTTC.

The chain carries TRBV11-3 and TRBJ2-1; a weak D match, TRBD2 (6 bases). The V end lost 5 bases, the J end lost 15 bases, and 26 bases lay between the germline ends. Germline lookup yields CDR1 SGHNT and CDR2 YENEEA. The CDR3 consists of 15 residues. CDR3 nucleotides: TGTGCCAGCAGCCCCAGACAAAAGGTCGGCAGGAGGGGGTTCTTC. Its protein is CASSPRQKVGRRGFF.

This chain uses TRBV6-5 with TRBJ2-7, with D perhaps being TRBD1 or TRBD2 (6 bases each). Trimming stripped 6 bases from V and 3 bases from J, with 18 bases between. The CDR3 sequence is 15 residues long. Germline V gene lookup returns CDR1 MNHEY and CDR2 SVGAGI. The CDR3 loop is CASSASPGADYEQYF. The CDR3 coding sequence is TGTGCCAGCAGCGCCAGCCCGGGGGCGGACTACGAGCAGTACTTC.

The V call is TRBV7-3, the J call TRBJ2-3, with D perhaps assigned TRBD1 or TRBD2 (5 bases each). CDR1 and CDR2 (germline): SGHTA, FQGTGA. Trimming took off 2 bases at V and 1 base at J, with 10 bases between the two ends. This CDR3 spans 15 amino acids. The CDR3 DNA is TGTGCCAGCAGCTTAGGGGGAATGGGCACAGATACGCAGTATTTT. Protein product: CASSLGGMGTDTQYF.

This clone has just a few counts. The chain employs TRBV19 and TRBJ2-5, with D perhaps matching TRBD2 (7 bases). Germline CDR1 reads LNHDA; CDR2 reads SQIVND (reference sequence). The CDR3 spans 15 residues. With 2 bases removed from V and 5 bases from J, the gap between germline ends came to 15 bases. The CDR3 DNA follows: TGTGCCAGTAGTATAAACCCGGGGGGCGGGGAGACCCAGTACTTC. This sequence encodes CASSINPGGGETQYF.

The genes are TRBV28 and TRBJ1-2; 7 bases are a match to TRBD1. V lost 1 base and J lost 6; bases outside the gene matches: 5. The CDR3 has 14 amino acids. CDR1 is MDHEN and CDR2 is SYDVKM in the germline V gene. DNA of the CDR3: TGTGCCAGCAGTTTATTATCAGGGGGGGATGGCTACACCTTC. Residues: CASSLLSGGDGYTF.

The V and J genes are TRBV3-1 (or the pseudogene TRBV3-2) and TRBJ2-7; D unresolved. The ends were cut back, 4 bases at V and 0 bases at J, with 13 bases in the middle. The CDR3 length is 15 residues. Germline V gives CDR1 LGHDT, CDR2 YNNKEL (reference sequence). CDR3 in DNA: TGTGCCAGCAGCCCCTCCCGTCTGAGCTCCTACGAGCAGTACTTC. Its translation is CASSPSRLSSYEQYF.